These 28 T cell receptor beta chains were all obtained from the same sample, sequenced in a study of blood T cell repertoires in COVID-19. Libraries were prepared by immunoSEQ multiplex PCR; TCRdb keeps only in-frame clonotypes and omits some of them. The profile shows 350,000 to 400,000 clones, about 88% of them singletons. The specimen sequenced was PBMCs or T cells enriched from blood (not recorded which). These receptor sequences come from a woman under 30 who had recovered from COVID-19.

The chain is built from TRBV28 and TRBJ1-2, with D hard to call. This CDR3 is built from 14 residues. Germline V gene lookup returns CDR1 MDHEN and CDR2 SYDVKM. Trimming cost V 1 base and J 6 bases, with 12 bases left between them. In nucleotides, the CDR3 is TGTGCCAGCAGTTTATTCCAGGTAGTCAATGGCTACACCTTC. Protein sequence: CASSLFQVVNGYTF.

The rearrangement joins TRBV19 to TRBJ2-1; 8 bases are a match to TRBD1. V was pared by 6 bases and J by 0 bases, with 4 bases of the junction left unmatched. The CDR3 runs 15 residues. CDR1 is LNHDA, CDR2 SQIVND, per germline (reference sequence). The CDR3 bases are TGTGCCAGTAGGGGGGACAGGAGCTCCTACAATGAGCAGTTCTTC. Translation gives CASRGDRSSYNEQFF.

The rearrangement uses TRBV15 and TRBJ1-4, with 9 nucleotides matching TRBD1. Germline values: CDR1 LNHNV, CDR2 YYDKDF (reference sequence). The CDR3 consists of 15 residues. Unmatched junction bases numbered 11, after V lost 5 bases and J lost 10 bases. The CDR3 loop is CATSLQGTGLGKLFF. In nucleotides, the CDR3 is TGTGCCACCAGCCTCCAGGGGACAGGGCTTGGAAAACTGTTTTTT.

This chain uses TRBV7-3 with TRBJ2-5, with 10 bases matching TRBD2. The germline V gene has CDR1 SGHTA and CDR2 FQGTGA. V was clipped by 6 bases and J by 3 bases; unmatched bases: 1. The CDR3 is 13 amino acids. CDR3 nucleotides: TGTGCCAGCAGGAGCGGGGGGGAAGAGACCCAGTACTTC. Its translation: CASRSGGEETQYF.

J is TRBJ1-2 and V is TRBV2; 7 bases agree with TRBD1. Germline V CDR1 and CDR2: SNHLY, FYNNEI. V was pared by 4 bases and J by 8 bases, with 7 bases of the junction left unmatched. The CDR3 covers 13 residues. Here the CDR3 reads CASSGTGPGGYTF. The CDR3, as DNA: TGTGCCAGCAGTGGGACAGGCCCCGGGGGCTACACCTTC.

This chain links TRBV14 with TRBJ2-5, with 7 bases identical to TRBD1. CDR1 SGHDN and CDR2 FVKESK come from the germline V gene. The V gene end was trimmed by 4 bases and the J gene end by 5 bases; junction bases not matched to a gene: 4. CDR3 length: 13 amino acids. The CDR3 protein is CASSRQGWETQYF. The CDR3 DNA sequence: TGTGCCAGCAGCCGACAGGGATGGGAGACCCAGTACTTC. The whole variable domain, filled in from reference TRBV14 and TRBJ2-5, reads EAGVTQFPSHSVIEKGQTVTLRCDPISGHDNLYWYRRVMGKEIKFLLHFVKESKQDESGMPNNRFLAERTGGTYSTLKVQPAELEDSGVYFCASSRQGWETQYFGPGTRLLVL.

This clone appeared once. CDR3 protein: CASSPNRQILGQPQHF. The CDR3 region has the DNA TGTGCCAGCTCACCAAATCGACAGATTTTGGGTCAGCCCCAGCATTTT. This chain connects TRBV18 to TRBJ1-5, with D possibly TRBD1 on 5 matching bases. The germline V gene has CDR1 KGHSH and CDR2 LQKENI. There are 16 residues in the CDR3. Trimming shortened V by 2 bases and J by 6 bases, and 17 bases separated the two germline ends.

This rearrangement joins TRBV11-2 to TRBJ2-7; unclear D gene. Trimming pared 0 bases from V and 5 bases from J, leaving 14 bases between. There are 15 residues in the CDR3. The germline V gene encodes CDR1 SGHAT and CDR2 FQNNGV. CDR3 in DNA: TGTGCCAGCAGCTTAGAGTGGAGCTATAGGAACGAGCAGTACTTC. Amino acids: CASSLEWSYRNEQYF.

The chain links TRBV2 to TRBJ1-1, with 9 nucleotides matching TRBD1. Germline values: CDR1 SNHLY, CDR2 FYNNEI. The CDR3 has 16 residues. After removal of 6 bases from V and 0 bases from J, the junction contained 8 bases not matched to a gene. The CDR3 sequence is CASRIQGARMNTEAFF. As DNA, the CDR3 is TGTGCCAGCAGGATACAGGGGGCGCGGATGAACACTGAAGCTTTCTTT.

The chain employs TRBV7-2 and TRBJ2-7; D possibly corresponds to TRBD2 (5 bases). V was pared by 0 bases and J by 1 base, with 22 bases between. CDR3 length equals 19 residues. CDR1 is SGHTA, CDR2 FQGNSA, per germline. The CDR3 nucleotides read TGTGCCAGCAGCTTAGCGGGTGGTATACGGGGATCCTCTTCCTACGAGCAGTACTTC. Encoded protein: CASSLAGGIRGSSSYEQYF.

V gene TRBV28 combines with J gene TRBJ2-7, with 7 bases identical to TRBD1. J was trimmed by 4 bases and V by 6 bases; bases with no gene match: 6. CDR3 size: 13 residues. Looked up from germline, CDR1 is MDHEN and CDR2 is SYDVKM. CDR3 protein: CASRRQGWYEQYF. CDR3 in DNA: TGTGCCAGCAGGCGACAGGGTTGGTACGAGCAGTACTTC.

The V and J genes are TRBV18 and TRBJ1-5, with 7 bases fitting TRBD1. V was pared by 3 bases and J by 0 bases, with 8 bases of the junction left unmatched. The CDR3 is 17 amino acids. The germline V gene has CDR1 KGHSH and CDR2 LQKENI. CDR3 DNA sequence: TGTGCCAGCTCACCTTCGGGACAGATTCATAGCAATCAGCCCCAGCATTTT. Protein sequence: CASSPSGQIHSNQPQHF. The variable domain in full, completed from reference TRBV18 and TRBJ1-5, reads NAGVMQNPRHLVRRRGQEARLRCSPMKGHSHVYWYRQLPEEGLKFMVYLQKENIIDESGMPKERFSAEFPKEGPSILRIQQVVRGDSAAYFCASSPSGQIHSNQPQHFGDGTRLSIL.

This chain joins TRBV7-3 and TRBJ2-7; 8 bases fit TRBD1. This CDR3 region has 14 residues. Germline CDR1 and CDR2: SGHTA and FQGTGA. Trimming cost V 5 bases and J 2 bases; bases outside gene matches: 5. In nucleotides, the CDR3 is TGTGCCAGCAGCCCTGACAGGGGTCCCTACGAGCAGTACTTC. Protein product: CASSPDRGPYEQYF.

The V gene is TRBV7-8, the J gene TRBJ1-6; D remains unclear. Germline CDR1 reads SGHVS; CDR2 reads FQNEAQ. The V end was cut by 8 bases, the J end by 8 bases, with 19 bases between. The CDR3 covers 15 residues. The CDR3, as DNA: TGTGCCAGCCATGAGGCCCTCGGAATTCATTCACCCCTCCACTTT. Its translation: CASHEALGIHSPLHF.

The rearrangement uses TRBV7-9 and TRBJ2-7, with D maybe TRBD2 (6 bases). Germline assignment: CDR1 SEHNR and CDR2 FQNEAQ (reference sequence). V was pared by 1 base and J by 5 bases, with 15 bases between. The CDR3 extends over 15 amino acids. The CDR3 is CASSLGAGPLDEQYF. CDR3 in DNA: TGTGCCAGCAGCTTAGGAGCGGGTCCTCTCGACGAGCAGTACTTC.

In DNA, the CDR3 is TGTGCCAGCAGCTTAGCGTCTAGCTCCTACAATGAGCAGTTCTTC. Protein product: CASSLASSSYNEQFF. V gene TRBV7-2 combines with J gene TRBJ2-1; D is unclear. Between the trimmed V and J ends, which lost 0 bases and 0 bases, there was a span of 6 bases. Per the germline V gene, CDR1 is SGHTA and CDR2 is FQGNSA. The CDR3 extends over 15 amino acids. Full variable domain (remainder filled in from reference TRBV7-2 and TRBJ2-1): GAGVSQSPSNKVTEKGKDVELRCDPISGHTALYWYRQSLGQGLEFLIYFQGNSAPDKSGLPSDRFSAERTGGSVSTLTIQRTQQEDSAVYLCASSLASSSYNEQFFGPGTRLTVL.

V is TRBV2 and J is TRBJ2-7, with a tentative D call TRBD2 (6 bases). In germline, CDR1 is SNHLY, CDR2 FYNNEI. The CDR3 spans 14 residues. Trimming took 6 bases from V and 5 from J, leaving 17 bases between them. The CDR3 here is CASSPPPGRNEQYF. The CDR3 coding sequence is TGTGCCAGCAGCCCCCCGCCAGGGAGGAACGAGCAGTACTTC.

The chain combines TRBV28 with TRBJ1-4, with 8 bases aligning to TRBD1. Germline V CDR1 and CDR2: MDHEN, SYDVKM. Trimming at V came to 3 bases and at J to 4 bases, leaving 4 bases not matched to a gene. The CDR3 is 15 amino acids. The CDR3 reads CASSLVGQGNEKLFF. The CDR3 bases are TGTGCCAGCAGTTTGGTAGGACAGGGTAATGAAAAACTGTTTTTT.

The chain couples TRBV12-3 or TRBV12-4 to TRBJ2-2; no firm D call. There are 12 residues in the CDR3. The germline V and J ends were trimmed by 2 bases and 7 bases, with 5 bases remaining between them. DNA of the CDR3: TGTGCCAGCAGTTTAAGTAGCGGGGAGCTGTTTTTT. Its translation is CASSLSSGELFF.

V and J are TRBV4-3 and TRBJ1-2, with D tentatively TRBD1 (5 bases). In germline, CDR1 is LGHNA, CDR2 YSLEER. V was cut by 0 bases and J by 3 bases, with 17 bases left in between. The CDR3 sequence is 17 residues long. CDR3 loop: CASSQDIGGEGDYGYTF. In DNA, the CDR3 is TGCGCCAGCAGCCAAGATATAGGAGGGGAGGGTGACTATGGCTACACCTTC.

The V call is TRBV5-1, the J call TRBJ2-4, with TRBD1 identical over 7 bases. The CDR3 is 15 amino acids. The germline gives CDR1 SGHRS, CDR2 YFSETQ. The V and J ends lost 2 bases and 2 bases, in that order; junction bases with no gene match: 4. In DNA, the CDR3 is TGCGCCAGCAGCTTAACAGGGGTTACCAAAAACATTCAGTACTTC. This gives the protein CASSLTGVTKNIQYF.

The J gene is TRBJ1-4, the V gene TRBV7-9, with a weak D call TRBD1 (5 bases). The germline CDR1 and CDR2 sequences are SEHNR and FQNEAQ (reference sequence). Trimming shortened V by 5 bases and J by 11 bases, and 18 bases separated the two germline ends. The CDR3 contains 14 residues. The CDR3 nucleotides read TGTGCCAGCAGCAATCAGGGTACTTCGGGCAAACTGTTTTTT. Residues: CASSNQGTSGKLFF.

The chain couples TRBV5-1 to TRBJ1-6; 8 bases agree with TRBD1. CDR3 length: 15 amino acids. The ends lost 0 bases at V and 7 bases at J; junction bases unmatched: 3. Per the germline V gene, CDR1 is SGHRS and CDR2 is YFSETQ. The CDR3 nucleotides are TGCGCCAGCAGCTTGGGAGACAGGGGAAATTCACCCCTCCACTTT. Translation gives CASSLGDRGNSPLHF.

The CDR3 loop reads CASRGGGLWEKLFF. DNA for the CDR3: TGTGCCAGCAGGGGAGGGGGTCTATGGGAAAAACTGTTTTTT. The J gene is TRBJ1-4, the V gene TRBV28, with D tentatively TRBD1 (6 bases). Trimming pared 6 bases from V and 8 bases from J, leaving 16 bases between. Germline V gene lookup returns CDR1 MDHEN and CDR2 SYDVKM. This CDR3 has 14 amino acids.

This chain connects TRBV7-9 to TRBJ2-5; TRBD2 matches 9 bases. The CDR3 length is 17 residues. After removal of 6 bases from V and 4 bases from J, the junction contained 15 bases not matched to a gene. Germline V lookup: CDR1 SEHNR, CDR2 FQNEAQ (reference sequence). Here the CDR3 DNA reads TGTGCCAGCAGATACGAAGTTGGCGGGGGGGCTTTAGAGACCCAGTACTTC. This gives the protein CASRYEVGGGALETQYF.

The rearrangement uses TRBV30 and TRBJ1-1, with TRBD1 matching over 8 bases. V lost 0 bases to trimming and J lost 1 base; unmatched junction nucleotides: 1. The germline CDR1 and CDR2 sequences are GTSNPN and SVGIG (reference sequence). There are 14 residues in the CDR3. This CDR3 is CAWSVGTGNTEAFF. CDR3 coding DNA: TGTGCCTGGAGTGTTGGGACAGGGAACACTGAAGCTTTCTTT.

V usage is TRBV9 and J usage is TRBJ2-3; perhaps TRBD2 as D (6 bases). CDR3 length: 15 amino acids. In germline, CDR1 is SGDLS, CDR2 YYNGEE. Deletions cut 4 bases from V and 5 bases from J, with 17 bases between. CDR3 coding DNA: TGTGCCAGCAGCCCTCCCCAGGCGGAGGGAGATACGCAGTATTTT. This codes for CASSPPQAEGDTQYF.

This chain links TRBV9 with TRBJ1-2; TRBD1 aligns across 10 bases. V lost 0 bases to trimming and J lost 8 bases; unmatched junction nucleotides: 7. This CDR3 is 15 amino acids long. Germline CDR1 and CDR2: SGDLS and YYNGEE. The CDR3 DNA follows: TGTGCCAGCAGCGTAGTCTTGGACAGGGGGAACGGCTACACCTTC. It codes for CASSVVLDRGNGYTF.